This TCR beta chain was obtained from a study of shared clonotypes between healthy human individuals. Whole-study context: Three men and a couple of women, aged 18 to 49, were donors.

Cells designated naive CD8 were CD45RO-negative and were positively selected for CCR7, with terminally differentiated effector memory CD45RA+ cells excluded. The CDR3 is 15 residues long. Trimming cost V 6 bases and J 3 bases; bases outside gene matches: 6. Germline V CDR1 and CDR2: SGHVS, FQNEAQ. Running of the assay took place at deep level. It was across several immunoSEQ plates that each subset's genomic DNA was evenly split. TCRdb's copy holds only in-frame clones and misses some; the assay was immunoSEQ multiplex PCR. The repertoire includes about 2.1 million clones, under 95% of them detected once, and under 2% sits in the top ten.

The chain combines TRBV7-8 with TRBJ1-5, with 9 bases aligning to TRBD1. Sequencing was performed on naive CD8+ T cells from PBMCs. This receptor was obtained from a man aged 18 to 30 in good health. Some clones in this sample may be carry-over from other donors' samples. CDR3 sequence (DNA): TGTGCCAGCAGTCCTACAGGGGGCCTCAATCAGCCCCAGCATTTT. Encoded protein: CASSPTGGLNQPQHF.